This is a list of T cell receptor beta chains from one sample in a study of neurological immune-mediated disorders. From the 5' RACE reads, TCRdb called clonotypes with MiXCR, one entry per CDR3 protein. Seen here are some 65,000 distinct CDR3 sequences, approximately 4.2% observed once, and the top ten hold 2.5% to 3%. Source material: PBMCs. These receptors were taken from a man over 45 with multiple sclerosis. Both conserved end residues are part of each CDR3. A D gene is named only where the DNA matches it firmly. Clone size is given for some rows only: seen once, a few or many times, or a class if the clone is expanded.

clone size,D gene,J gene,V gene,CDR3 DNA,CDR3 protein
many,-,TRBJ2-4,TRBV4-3,TGCGCCAGCAGCCAGAATTCTCAGGGTTCCGGAAACATTCAGTACTTC,CASSQNSQGSGNIQYF
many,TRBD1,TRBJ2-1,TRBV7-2,TGTGCCAGCAGCTTGGGACAGCACAATGAGCAGTTCTTC,CASSLGQHNEQFF
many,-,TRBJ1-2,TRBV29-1,TGCAGCGTTGTGCCCGAATCTGGCTACACCTTC,CSVVPESGYTF
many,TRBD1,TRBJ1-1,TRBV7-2,TGTGCCAGCAGCTCCTCACAGGGGCTAACTGAAGCTTTCTTT,CASSSSQGLTEAFF
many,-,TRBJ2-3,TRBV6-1,TGTGCCAGCACCGAGAAAAGAACAGATACGCAGTATTTT,CASTEKRTDTQYF
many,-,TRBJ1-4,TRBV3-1,TGTGCCAGCAGCCAAGTTCAGGGGATAGGAGAAAAACTGTTTTTT,CASSQVQGIGEKLFF
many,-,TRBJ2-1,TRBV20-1,TGCAGTGCTGGGAAAAACAATGAGCAGTTCTTC,CSAGKNNEQFF
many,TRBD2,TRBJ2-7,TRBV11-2,TGTGCCAGCAGCTTAGAGAGGCTAGAGCGGGGGATCTCCTACGAGCAGTACTTC,CASSLERLERGISYEQYF
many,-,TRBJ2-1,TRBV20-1,TGCAGTGTTACAACAGGGATGGGTTTCGATGAGCAGTTCTTC,CSVTTGMGFDEQFF
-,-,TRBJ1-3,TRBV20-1,TGCAGTGTCCCGGGCCCTGGAAACACCATATATTTT,CSVPGPGNTIYF
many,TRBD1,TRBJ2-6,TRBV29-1,TGCAGCGTTTGGACAGGGGACGTAAACTCTGGGGCCAACGTCCTGACTTTC,CSVWTGDVNSGANVLTF
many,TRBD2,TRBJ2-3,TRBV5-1,TGCGCCAGCAGCTTGACTAGCGGGTACACAGATACGCAGTATTTT,CASSLTSGYTDTQYF
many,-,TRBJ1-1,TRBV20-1,TGCAGTGTCGGGGGTGGACATGTTGGTACTGAAGCTTTCTTT,CSVGGGHVGTEAFF
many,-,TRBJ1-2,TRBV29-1,TGCAGCGTTGATGGAGGGGGTACGGCTGGCTACACCTTC,CSVDGGGTAGYTF
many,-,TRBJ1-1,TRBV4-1,TGCGCCAGCAACCCAGGGGCGAGGAACACTGAAGCTTTCTTT,CASNPGARNTEAFF
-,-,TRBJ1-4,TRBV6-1,TGTGCCAGCAGCGGACGGTTTAATGAAAAACTGTTTTTT,CASSGRFNEKLFF
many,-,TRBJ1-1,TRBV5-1,TGCGCCAGCAGCTTGTATCTGGGCACTGAAGCTTTCTTT,CASSLYLGTEAFF